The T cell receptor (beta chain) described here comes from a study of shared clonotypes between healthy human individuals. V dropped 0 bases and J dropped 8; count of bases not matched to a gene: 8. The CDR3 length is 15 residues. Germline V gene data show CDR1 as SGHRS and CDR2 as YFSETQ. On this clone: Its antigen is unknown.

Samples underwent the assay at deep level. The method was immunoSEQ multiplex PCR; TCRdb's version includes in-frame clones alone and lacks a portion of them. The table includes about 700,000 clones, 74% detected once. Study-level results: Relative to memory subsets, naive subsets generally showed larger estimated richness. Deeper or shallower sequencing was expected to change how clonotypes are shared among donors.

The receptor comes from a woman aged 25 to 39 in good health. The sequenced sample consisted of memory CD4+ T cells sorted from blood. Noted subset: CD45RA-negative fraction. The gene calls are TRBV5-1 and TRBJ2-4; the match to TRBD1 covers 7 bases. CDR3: CASSLGDRDKDIQYF. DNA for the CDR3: TGCGCCAGCAGCTTGGGCGACAGGGATAAGGACATTCAGTACTTC.